The clone carrying this T cell receptor beta chain showed up just once. Its antigen is currently unknown. These data originate in a study of T cell repertoires in cytomegalovirus infection. Across the study: The study used recently identified HLA-C-restricted and well-studied HLA-B-restricted CMV epitopes.

MiXCR, run by TCRdb on the reads, gives a single entry per CDR3 protein. Seen here are some 800,000 distinct CDR3 sequences, approximately 32% observed once, and the top ten hold around 13%. The CDR3 contains 13 residues. Per the germline V gene, CDR1 is MNHEY and CDR2 is SMNVEV (reference sequence). The trim removed 5 bases at V and 8 bases at J, leaving 6 bases unmatched. Regarding the study as a whole: HLA-C-restricted CMV-specific TCR beta clonotypes were dominant in the ex vivo response.

The clonotype originates from a human donor in good health (CMV status not recorded). Some clones in this sample may be carry-over from other donors' samples. This chain uses TRBV27 with TRBJ2-1; 7 positions match TRBD1. Sequences were derived from cultured CD8+ T cells from PBMCs, sampled from culture after CMV antigen stimulation. Written as DNA, the CDR3 is TGTGCCAGCAGTCTGGGACAGTTGTATGAGCAGTTCTTC. This codes for CASSLGQLYEQFF.